The 8 T cell receptor beta chains below were found in one sample sequenced in a study of T-cell reconstitution after alpha-beta-depleted transplantation in children. It was with unique molecular identifiers that the TCRbeta library was prepared. TCRdb re-called the PCR reads through MiXCR, storing one row per CDR3 protein. The table lists more than 400,000 distinct CDR3 sequences, roughly 10% of them singletons. The material was PBMCs, mostly from graft donor cells, obtained 180 days after TCRalphabeta/CD19-depleted stem cell transplant. The receptors derive from a female patient aged 2-9 years who had a stem cell transplant for aplastic anemia, so the T cells may come from the graft donor.

The rearrangement links TRBV15 to TRBJ2-2; 7 nucleotides line up with TRBD2. Germline CDR1 and CDR2: LNHNV and YYDKDF (reference sequence). Trimming removed 0 bases from V and 4 bases from J; junction bases left unmatched: 14. This CDR3 region has 19 residues. CDR3 in amino acids: CATSRDVSSGGPTTGELFF. The DNA for the CDR3 is TGTGCCACCAGCAGAGATGTCTCTAGCGGAGGTCCGACCACCGGGGAGCTGTTTTTT.

This clonotype was counted between two and nine times. The V gene is TRBV7-2, the J gene TRBJ1-1; D is perhaps TRBD1 (6 bases). CDR1 is SGHTA, CDR2 FQGNSA, per germline. The length of the CDR3 is 15 residues. Trimming took 4 bases from V and 6 from J, leaving 18 bases between them. CDR3 loop: CASSSILQGLSEAFF. DNA of the CDR3: TGTGCCAGCAGCTCCATATTACAGGGTTTATCTGAAGCTTTCTTT. The whole variable domain, filled in from reference TRBV7-2 and TRBJ1-1, reads GAGVSQSPSNKVTEKGKDVELRCDPISGHTALYWYRQSLGQGLEFLIYFQGNSAPDKSGLPSDRFSAERTGGSVSTLTIQRTQQEDSAVYLCASSSILQGLSEAFFGQGTRLTVV.

The chain links TRBV20-1 to TRBJ2-7; 9 bases are a match to TRBD2. The V gene's germline CDR1 is DFQATT and CDR2 SNEGSKA (reference sequence). The V gene end was trimmed by 6 bases and the J gene end by 5 bases; junction bases not matched to a gene: 8. The CDR3 runs to 13 residues. The DNA for the CDR3 is TGCAGTGCCACAGTAGCGGGAGTCAACGAGCAGTACGTC. Amino acids: CSATVAGVNEQYV.

The chain is built from TRBV28 and TRBJ1-3; unclear D gene. CDR1 is MDHEN and CDR2 is SYDVKM in the germline V gene. Trimming cost V 5 bases and J 3 bases, with 14 bases left between them. The CDR3 spans 15 residues. The CDR3 is CASSPRAPVGNTIYF. CDR3 nucleotide sequence: TGTGCCAGCAGTCCCCGCGCCCCAGTTGGAAACACCATATATTTT. Full variable domain (outside the CDR3, taken from reference TRBV28 and TRBJ1-3): DVKVTQSSRYLVKRTGEKVFLECVQDMDHENMFWYRQDPGLGLRLIYFSYDVKMKEKGDIPEGYSVSREKKERFSLILESASTNQTSMYLCASSPRAPVGNTIYFGEGSWLTVV.

The chain links TRBV10-3 to TRBJ2-4; D gene unclear. Germline V gene sequence: CDR1 ENHRY, CDR2 SYGVKD. With 4 bases removed from V and 9 bases from J, the gap between germline ends came to 7 bases. This CDR3 spans 11 amino acids. Written as DNA, the CDR3 is TGTGCCATCAGTGGAGTCGGCATTCAGTACTTC. Its translation is CAISGVGIQYF.

This clonotype has just a few counts. The chain carries TRBV5-1 and TRBJ2-2; 7 positions agree with TRBD1. This CDR3 comprises 20 residues. V dropped 4 bases and J dropped 0; count of bases not matched to a gene: 18. In germline, CDR1 is SGHRS, CDR2 YFSETQ. The CDR3 DNA sequence: TGCGCCAGCAGCGTAGTAGGAGTCCCCTCCGGGACAGCGAACACCGGGGAGCTGTTTTTT. It codes for CASSVVGVPSGTANTGELFF.

The table lists this clonotype with many counts. The chain links TRBV10-3 to TRBJ2-1; TRBD1 matches 8 bases. CDR1 and CDR2 (germline): ENHRY, SYGVKD. After removal of 10 bases from V and 3 bases from J, the junction contained 8 bases not matched to a gene. The CDR3 has 14 residues. CDR3 sequence reads: CANAGTGVYNEQFF. Here the CDR3 DNA reads TGTGCCAACGCCGGGACAGGTGTCTACAATGAGCAGTTCTTC.

The rearrangement uses TRBV28 and TRBJ1-2; possible D gene TRBD1, 5 bases. Between the trimmed V and J ends, which lost 5 bases and 4 bases, there was a span of 17 bases. The germline CDR1 and CDR2 sequences are MDHEN and SYDVKM. The CDR3 spans 15 residues. In DNA form, the CDR3 reads TGTGCCAGCAGTCGAGTCCTGGGGGGGTTCTATGGCTACACCTTC. Residues: CASSRVLGGFYGYTF.